Each of the 14 T cell receptor beta chains below was sequenced from the same sample in a study of neurological immune-mediated disorders (dated by TCRdb to between 2018 and 2021). The method was 5' RACE. Sequencing instrument: Illumina HiSeq 2500. Using fastp at Q25 and MiXCR, TCRdb reprocessed the public reads and kept productive beta chains. Entries are consolidated by CDR3 protein sequence, retaining the most common genes and DNA. This sample lists about 55,000 distinct CDR3 sequences; approximately 4.4% were detected once. Clones ranked in the top ten supply 2.5% to 3.5% of the sample. Sequencing was done on a sample of PBMCs. The receptors come from a man in his fifties with multiple sclerosis.

The sample holds many counts of this clonotype. The rearrangement links TRBV20-1 to TRBJ1-1; the D gene is possibly TRBD1 (6 bases). Per the germline V gene, CDR1 is DFQATT and CDR2 is SNEGSKA (reference sequence). V dropped 0 bases and J dropped 2 bases, with 13 bases sitting between them. CDR3 length equals 15 residues. The CDR3 sequence is CSARDQGQRNTEAFF. CDR3 nucleotides: TGCAGTGCTAGAGATCAAGGACAGCGTAACACTGAAGCTTTCTTT.

In its sample, this clonotype was seen many times. This sequence joins TRBV27 and TRBJ2-3; 10 bases agree with TRBD1. Losses at the gene ends were 5 bases for V and 4 bases for J; bases not matched to a gene: 15. This CDR3 spans 18 amino acids. Germline-derived CDR1 and CDR2 are MNHEY and SMNVEV (reference sequence). CDR3 residues: CASSPTGQGSRWADTQYF. CDR3 bases: TGTGCCAGCAGTCCAACGGGACAGGGGTCCCGTTGGGCAGATACGCAGTATTTT.

This clonotype was observed a handful of times. The junction departs from the called germline gene at one end, perhaps through a read error. This sequence joins TRBV12-3 or TRBV12-4 and TRBJ1-6, with unresolved D. The CDR3 contains 14 residues. This CDR3 is CASSSVSYNSPLNF. The CDR3 DNA sequence: TGTGCCAGCAGCTCCGTCTCCTATAATTCACCCCTCAACTTT.

The sample holds many counts of this clonotype. The genes are TRBV6-5 and TRBJ2-1, with TRBD1 matching over 7 bases. CDR1 and CDR2 (germline): MNHEY, SVGAGI. The CDR3 spans 16 residues. Germline trimming cut 2 bases from V and 2 bases from J; bases unmatched to any gene: 6. CDR3 in DNA: TGTGCCAGCAGTTACCAAGGGACAGCCGCCTACAATGAGCAGTTCTTC. It encodes CASSYQGTAAYNEQFF.

This clonotype was counted only a few times. The DNA of the CDR3 is TGTGCCAGCTCCCCGCCCCAGGGGGCTCGGTATGGCTACACCTTC. It is translated as CASSPPQGARYGYTF. The rearrangement uses TRBV18 and TRBJ1-2; 8 bases map to TRBD1. V shed 6 bases and J 5 bases; nucleotides not matched to a gene: 11. Germline V CDR1 and CDR2: KGHSH, LQKENI. The CDR3 loop spans 15 amino acids.

This clonotype showed up just a few times. The CDR3 reads CASDPVPGGNIQYF. As DNA, the CDR3 is TGTGCCAGCGATCCTGTGCCAGGGGGGAACATTCAGTACTTC. The V call is TRBV28, the J call TRBJ2-4, with D possibly TRBD1 on 7 matching bases. The V gene's germline CDR1 is MDHEN and CDR2 SYDVKM. The CDR3 loop spans 14 amino acids. Deletions cut 8 bases from V and 7 bases from J, with 18 bases between. Full variable domain (missing parts from reference TRBV28 and TRBJ2-4): DVKVTQSSRYLVKRTGEKVFLECVQDMDHENMFWYRQDPGLGLRLIYFSYDVKMKEKGDIPEGYSVSREKKERFSLILESASTNQTSMYLCASDPVPGGNIQYFGAGTRLSVL.

This clonotype occurred a few times. The chain carries TRBV5-5 and TRBJ1-1; unclear D gene. V was cut by 1 base and J by 4 bases, with 11 bases left in between. The CDR3 contains 14 residues. Germline CDR1 SGHKS, CDR2 YYEKEE (reference sequence). The CDR3 DNA follows: TGTGCCAGCAGCTTGCCCCACCAAGGCACTGAAGCTTTCTTT. Amino acid sequence: CASSLPHQGTEAFF.

This clonotype has at least ten counts. The chain carries TRBV5-1 and TRBJ2-5, with 8 bases identical to TRBD1. CDR3 length: 14 residues. Germline assignment: CDR1 SGHRS and CDR2 YFSETQ. The V and J ends lost 3 bases and 5 bases, in that order; junction bases with no gene match: 6. The CDR3 sequence is CASSSTGVWETQYF. The CDR3, as DNA: TGCGCCAGCAGCTCGACAGGGGTGTGGGAGACCCAGTACTTC.

Points on this clonotype: A much more abundant neighbour one base away suggests this may be a read error. This chain joins TRBV20-1 and TRBJ2-5; D is unclear. This CDR3 region has 12 residues. Trimming took off 4 bases at V and 1 base at J, with 7 bases between the two ends. Germline V gene sequence: CDR1 DFQATT, CDR2 SNEGSKA (reference sequence). This chain's CDR3 is CSATRGQETQYF. CDR3 in DNA: TGCAGTGCTACTAGAGGCCAAGAGACCCAGTACTTC.

The sample holds many counts of this clonotype. The rearrangement joins TRBV9 to TRBJ2-1; 11 nucleotides match TRBD1. CDR1 and CDR2 from the germline V gene are SGDLS and YYNGEE. The J segment lost 7 bases and the V segment lost 4 bases, leaving 10 bases of the junction unmatched. The length of the CDR3 is 16 residues. The CDR3 sequence: CASSKISGTGGNEQFF. CDR3 DNA sequence: TGTGCCAGCAGCAAAATTTCCGGGACAGGGGGAAATGAGCAGTTCTTC.

This clonotype was counted many times. The CDR3 DNA reads as TGCAGTGCTGCCCGCGGGACAGGGGGTCAAGAGACCCAGTACTTC. As protein: CSAARGTGGQETQYF. The rearrangement uses TRBV20-1 and TRBJ2-5; 11 positions match TRBD1. Trimming took 5 bases from V and 2 from J; bases not matched to a gene: 7. Germline assignment: CDR1 DFQATT and CDR2 SNEGSKA (reference sequence). The CDR3 sequence is 15 residues long.

This clonotype came up many times. The chain couples TRBV4-1 to TRBJ2-5, with 7 bases matching TRBD2. CDR1 MGHRA and CDR2 YSYEKL come from the germline V gene. With V trimmed by 1 base and J by 9 bases, 5 bases remained unmatched. CDR3 length: 13 residues. DNA for the CDR3: TGCGCCAGCAGCCAAGGTAGCGGGCTGCCCCAGTACTTC. Amino acid sequence: CASSQGSGLPQYF.

This clonotype was observed at least ten times. The V call is TRBV28, the J call TRBJ2-1; the D is unclear. V shed 4 bases and J shed 0 bases, with 10 bases lying between them. The CDR3 is made up of 15 amino acids. Per the germline V gene, CDR1 is MDHEN and CDR2 is SYDVKM. This chain's CDR3 is CASSSTESSYNEQFF. The CDR3 nucleotides are TGTGCCAGCAGTTCTACCGAGAGCTCCTACAATGAGCAGTTCTTC.

This clonotype was counted many times. The chain employs TRBV29-1 and TRBJ1-1, with unresolved D. The V gene's germline CDR1 is SQVTM and CDR2 ANQGSEA. The CDR3 loop spans 12 amino acids. The V end lost 1 base, the J end lost 7 bases, and 10 bases lay between the germline ends. The CDR3: CSVEVADFEAFF. CDR3 coding DNA: TGCAGCGTTGAAGTGGCCGACTTTGAAGCTTTCTTT. The full variable domain, with the rest looked up from reference TRBV29-1 and TRBJ1-1, is SAVISQKPSRDICQRGTSLTIQCQVDSQVTMMFWYRQQPGQSLTLIATANQGSEATYESGFVIDKFPISRPNLTFSTLTVSNMSPEDSSIYLCSVEVADFEAFFGQGTRLTVV.